Presented here are 24 T cell receptor beta chains from one specimen sequenced in a study of CD8 T cell repertoires and HIV-1 epitope variants. Produced via immunoSEQ multiplex PCR; TCRdb's table is partial and in-frame only. The sample includes 4,500 to 6,500 clones, about three fifths of them seen just once. The antigens these receptors bind are not known. The sample comprised cultured CD8+ T cells derived from PBMCs. These receptors were taken from a male donor with HIV.

This clone was seen a handful of times. The V and J genes are TRBV19 and TRBJ2-1, with TRBD1 identical over 8 bases. The CDR3 is 13 amino acids. CDR1 and CDR2 (germline): LNHDA, SQIVND (reference sequence). With 3 bases clipped from V and 6 bases from J, the junction kept 1 base outside the gene matches. This chain's CDR3 is CASSITGGNEQFF. DNA of the CDR3: TGTGCCAGTAGTATTACAGGGGGCAATGAGCAGTTCTTC.

The chain couples TRBV4-2 to TRBJ2-5, with D tentatively TRBD1 (5 bases). The DNA end lines up better with TRBJ2-7; the J call may be wrong. CDR3 length: 15 residues. Germline CDR1 reads LGHNA; CDR2 reads YNFKEQ. CDR3 region: CASSQERVTGIEQYF. In DNA, the CDR3 is TGTGCCAGCAGCCAAGAACGGGTCACAGGAATCGAGCAGTACTTC.

The CDR3 DNA is TGTGCCAGCAGTGAGGGGGCGTATGGAAACACCATATATTTT. This translates into CASSEGAYGNTIYF. The chain recombines TRBV6-5 with TRBJ1-3; 7 bases are a match to TRBD1. This CDR3 comprises 14 residues. Unmatched junction bases numbered 4, after V lost 5 bases and J lost 3 bases. The germline CDR1 and CDR2 sequences are MNHEY and SVGAGI.

This chain uses TRBV27 with TRBJ2-1; the D gene is possibly TRBD2 (6 bases). The CDR3 is 15 amino acids. Trimming removed 5 bases at V and 6 bases at J, with 17 bases between. Germline loops: CDR1 MNHEY, CDR2 SMNVEV (reference sequence). The CDR3 DNA reads as TGTGCCAGCAGTGATGCTAGCGCTGGATCCAATGAGCAGTTCTTC. This translates into CASSDASAGSNEQFF.

This clone was recorded a few times. The chain employs TRBV6-5 and TRBJ2-7, with D maybe TRBD1 (5 bases). CDR1 MNHEY and CDR2 SVGAGI come from the germline V gene. The V end lost 9 bases, the J end lost 0 bases, and 9 bases lay between the germline ends. The length of the CDR3 is 12 residues. Here the CDR3 reads CASSDSSYEQYF. The CDR3 DNA is TGTGCCAGTTCAGACAGCTCCTACGAGCAGTACTTC.

A single count supports this clone. The genes are TRBV6-6 and TRBJ2-7, with a possible D match to TRBD1 (6 bases). V lost 8 bases and J lost 3, with 11 bases in between. Germline V gene data show CDR1 as MNHNY and CDR2 as SVGAGI (reference sequence). The CDR3 spans 12 residues. CDR3 sequence: CASRTGSYEQYF. The CDR3 region has the DNA TGTGCCAGCCGAACAGGGAGCTACGAGCAGTACTTC.

The chain uses TRBV4-2 and TRBJ1-2, with D unclear. The length of the CDR3 is 17 residues. Germline V lookup: CDR1 LGHNA, CDR2 YNFKEQ. V lost 0 bases and J lost 2, with 16 bases in between. In DNA form, the CDR3 reads TGTGCCAGCAGCCAAGAGGCAGGCATGACCCCAAACTATGGCTACACCTTC. It is translated as CASSQEAGMTPNYGYTF.

In regard to this clone: One junction end disagrees with the germline gene, perhaps due to a read error. The chain joins TRBV5-4 to TRBJ1-2; 10 nucleotides match TRBD1. In germline, CDR1 is SGHNT, CDR2 YYREEE (reference sequence). This CDR3 region has 14 residues. The CDR3 DNA sequence: TGTGCCAGCAGCGATCCCGGGACAGGGGTCCTCGGTGCCTTC. Amino acid sequence: CASSDPGTGVLGAF.

The rearrangement uses TRBV2 and TRBJ2-4; perhaps D is TRBD1 or TRBD2 (5 bases each). Germline-derived CDR1 and CDR2 are SNHLY and FYNNEI. Trimming shortened V by 4 bases and J by 0 bases, and 10 bases separated the two germline ends. This CDR3 spans 15 amino acids. This CDR3 reads CASSVMGTAKNIQYF. CDR3 DNA: TGTGCCAGCAGTGTTATGGGGACAGCCAAAAACATTCAGTACTTC.

This clone was recorded only once. The chain uses TRBV19 and TRBJ2-1, with 11 bases lining up with TRBD2. V lost 3 bases to trimming and J lost 9 bases; unmatched junction nucleotides: 10. This CDR3 has 16 residues. Germline V lookup: CDR1 LNHDA, CDR2 SQIVND (reference sequence). In DNA form, the CDR3 reads TGTGCCAGTAGTATGGAGGTAGCGGGAGGGCCCGGTGAGCAGTTCTTC. Translation: CASSMEVAGGPGEQFF.

J is TRBJ2-7 and V is TRBV28; no firm D call. Trimming shortened V by 8 bases and J by 3 bases, and 5 bases separated the two germline ends. CDR3 length equals 10 residues. CDR1 MDHEN and CDR2 SYDVKM come from the germline V gene. The chain's CDR3 is CASGNYEQYF. The CDR3, as DNA: TGTGCCAGCGGGAACTACGAGCAGTACTTC.

This clone was seen more than once but under ten times. The CDR3 bases are TGTGCCAGCAGCTTAGGGGGACAGGGTTATCCACCCCTCCACTTT. Its translation is CASSLGGQGYPPLHF. The chain combines TRBV7-9 with TRBJ1-6; 9 bases are a match to TRBD1. Germline V gene sequence: CDR1 SEHNR, CDR2 FQNEAQ (reference sequence). The V gene end was trimmed by 1 base and the J gene end by 11 bases; junction bases not matched to a gene: 6. The CDR3 covers 15 residues.

J is TRBJ2-7 and V is TRBV7-9; D not resolved. Trimming pared 5 bases from V and 2 bases from J, leaving 10 bases between. This CDR3 is built from 13 residues. Germline V gives CDR1 SEHNR, CDR2 FQNEAQ (reference sequence). CDR3 sequence reads: CASSPSEAYEQYF. Written as DNA, the CDR3 is TGTGCCAGCAGCCCTTCAGAGGCCTACGAGCAGTACTTC.

The chain couples TRBV19 to TRBJ2-2; maybe TRBD2 (6 bases). V lost 7 bases to trimming and J lost 3 bases, with 12 bases between them. The germline V gene has CDR1 LNHDA and CDR2 SQIVND (reference sequence). This CDR3 is built from 14 residues. The CDR3 reads CASISRGDTGELFF. The CDR3 nucleotides read TGTGCCAGTATCTCTCGCGGGGACACCGGGGAGCTGTTTTTT.

The chain uses TRBV6-5 and TRBJ1-6, with D possibly TRBD1 on 5 matching bases. The CDR3 runs to 15 residues. Germline V gene sequence: CDR1 MNHEY, CDR2 SVGAGI. V lost 2 bases to trimming and J lost 6 bases, with 11 bases between them. For the CDR3, the DNA is TGTGCCAGCAGTTACCTTCAGGGTAGTAATTCACCCCTCCACTTT. Translated: CASSYLQGSNSPLHF.

CDR3 sequence (DNA): TGTGCCACCAGCTCCTCCCTAGCGGGGCTCACAGATACGCAGTATTTT. Protein sequence: CATSSSLAGLTDTQYF. The rearrangement joins TRBV15 to TRBJ2-3; 9 nucleotides align to TRBD2. V lost 5 bases and J lost 2; bases outside the gene matches: 8. Germline CDR1 reads LNHNV; CDR2 reads YYDKDF (reference sequence). The CDR3 is 16 amino acids.

This clone was counted only a few times. The V gene is TRBV27, the J gene TRBJ1-1; D remains ambiguous. CDR3 length: 15 amino acids. Germline CDR1 reads MNHEY; CDR2 reads SMNVEV (reference sequence). Trimming took off 0 bases at V and 4 bases at J, with 12 bases between the two ends. In DNA form, the CDR3 reads TGTGCCAGCAGTTTATCCTCTACCAGCAGCACTGAAGCTTTCTTT. Protein sequence: CASSLSSTSSTEAFF.

The chain combines TRBV7-2 with TRBJ2-1, with D possibly matching TRBD1 (6 bases). Germline CDR1 SGHTA, CDR2 FQGNSA. The CDR3 consists of 17 residues. V lost 2 bases to trimming and J lost 6 bases, with 20 bases between them. The CDR3 bases are TGTGCCAGCAGCTTATCTCCCCCAGGGGCGTACGGCAATGAGCAGTTCTTC. It is translated as CASSLSPPGAYGNEQFF.

This chain links TRBV7-3 with TRBJ2-7; tentatively, D is TRBD2 (6 bases). Trimming took 2 bases from V and 6 from J, leaving 8 bases between them. The CDR3 loop spans 12 amino acids. Germline V gene data show CDR1 as SGHTA and CDR2 as FQGTGA. CDR3 nucleotides: TGTGCCAGCAGCTTACGAGCGGGCGAGCAGTACTTC. Residues: CASSLRAGEQYF.

This clone was seen a handful of times. CDR3 sequence reads: CAVNSGVSSYEQYF. The CDR3 DNA reads as TGTGCCGTCAATAGCGGGGTCAGCTCCTACGAGCAGTACTTC. The rearrangement joins TRBV6-5 to TRBJ2-7; 8 bases match TRBD2. The CDR3 is 14 residues long. The germline gives CDR1 MNHEY, CDR2 SVGAGI. The trim removed 11 bases at V and 0 bases at J, leaving 9 bases unmatched.

This sequence joins TRBV2 and TRBJ2-3; the D gene is possibly TRBD1 (6 bases). Germline V gives CDR1 SNHLY, CDR2 FYNNEI. This CDR3 has 15 amino acids. V gave up 4 bases and J gave up 0 bases, with 11 bases separating them. CDR3 sequence: CASSGDTISTDTQYF. As DNA, the CDR3 is TGTGCCAGCAGTGGGGACACGATTAGCACAGATACGCAGTATTTT.

The chain uses TRBV7-6 and TRBJ2-5; 13 bases align to TRBD2. This CDR3 comprises 18 residues. Germline CDR1 and CDR2: SGHVS and FNYEAQ. The V and J ends lost 4 bases and 4 bases, in that order; junction bases with no gene match: 12. For the CDR3, the DNA is TGTGCCAGCAGCTACTTACCGGGGGGACTAGCGGGGTCAGAGACCCAGTACTTC. The encoded protein is CASSYLPGGLAGSETQYF.

This clone is a singleton in its sample. This chain uses TRBV5-6 with TRBJ2-6; D is undetermined. V lost 4 bases, J lost 2 bases, and 7 bases lay in between. CDR3 length: 14 residues. The germline CDR1 and CDR2 sequences are SGHDT and YYEEEE. This CDR3 is CASSPKPGANVLTF. For the CDR3, the DNA is TGTGCCAGCAGCCCGAAACCTGGGGCCAACGTCCTGACTTTC. The full variable domain, with the rest looked up from reference TRBV5-6 and TRBJ2-6, is DAGVTQSPTHLIKTRGQQVTLRCSPKSGHDTVSWYQQALGQGPQFIFQYYEEEERQRGNFPDRFSGHQFPNYSSELNVNALLLGDSALYLCASSPKPGANVLTFGAGSRLTVL.

In its sample, this clone was seen a few times. The CDR3 loop reads CARSGTDYRALGERNQPQHF. As DNA, the CDR3 is TGTGCCAGAAGCGGTACCGATTACAGGGCCCTGGGCGAGAGGAATCAGCCCCAGCATTTT. The chain joins TRBV5-3 to TRBJ1-5; D may be TRBD1 (6 bases). TRBV5-3 is treated as an ORF (open reading frame) with a function not yet certain. V gave up 4 bases and J gave up 4 bases, with 30 bases separating them. This CDR3 spans 20 amino acids.